These 24 T cell receptor beta chains were all obtained from the same sample, sequenced in a study of T cell responses to AZD1222 COVID-19 vaccine. Method: immunoSEQ multiplex PCR; TCRdb's copy keeps in-frame clones and lacks some. The sample lists roughly 70,000 clones; approximately 90% were seen once. The material was peripheral blood, obtained 28 days after the second AZD1222 dose. The receptors here all came from an adult who received the AZD1222 COVID-19 vaccine.

The V call is TRBV29-1, the J call TRBJ2-1; the D gene is possibly TRBD2 (6 bases). Trimming cost V 4 bases and J 7 bases, with 14 bases left between them. CDR1 is SQVTM and CDR2 is ANQGSEA in the germline V gene. The CDR3 has 13 residues. DNA for the CDR3: TGCAGCGTTGTGAGGGGAGGAGGGAATGAGCAGTTCTTC. It codes for CSVVRGGGNEQFF.

V and J are TRBV9 and TRBJ2-1; D perhaps matches TRBD1 (6 bases). Looked up from germline, CDR1 is SGDLS and CDR2 is YYNGEE. Trimming stripped 5 bases from V and 8 bases from J, with 11 bases between. The CDR3 is 12 residues long. This chain's CDR3 is CASRSYRDEQFF. The CDR3, as DNA: TGTGCCAGCAGATCCTACAGGGATGAGCAGTTCTTC. The whole variable domain, remainder taken from reference TRBV9 and TRBJ2-1, is DSGVTQTPKHLITATGQRVTLRCSPRSGDLSVYWYQQSLDQGLQFLIQYYNGEERAKGNILERFSAQQFPDLHSELNLSSLELGDSALYFCASRSYRDEQFFGPGTRLTVL.

The rearrangement uses TRBV7-2 and TRBJ2-2, with 8 bases that match TRBD2. Germline CDR1 is SGHTA and CDR2 is FQGNSA. There are 16 residues in the CDR3. Germline trimming cut 1 base from V and 7 bases from J; bases unmatched to any gene: 8. The CDR3 DNA is TGTGCCAGCAGCTTAGTCCCGGGAGGGCGCGACGGGGAGCTGTTTTTT. As protein: CASSLVPGGRDGELFF.

The chain combines TRBV14 with TRBJ2-7; 7 positions agree with TRBD2. Germline values: CDR1 SGHDN, CDR2 FVKESK. V trimming: 4 bases; J trimming: 3 bases; junction bases outside the gene matches: 18. This CDR3 spans 18 amino acids. The CDR3 region has the DNA TGTGCCAGCAGCCTAAGAGGGCAAGCTAGCGGATTTGGCTACGAGCAGTACTTC. Protein product: CASSLRGQASGFGYEQYF.

This chain links TRBV7-3 with TRBJ1-2; the D is unclear. The CDR3 is made up of 17 amino acids. Germline values: CDR1 SGHTA, CDR2 FQGTGA. The V end was cut by 5 bases, the J end by 1 base, with 20 bases between. The CDR3 sequence is CASSPPGQVNHNYGYTF. CDR3 coding DNA: TGTGCCAGCAGCCCACCCGGGCAGGTTAACCATAACTATGGCTACACCTTC.

The chain joins TRBV19 to TRBJ1-2; 10 nucleotides agree with TRBD1. V lost 5 bases, J lost 7 bases, and 10 bases stayed unmatched. This CDR3 spans 15 amino acids. The germline V gene encodes CDR1 LNHDA and CDR2 SQIVND (reference sequence). The CDR3 nucleotides read TGTGCCAGTAGTCGCGGACAGGGGGTGATGTTTGGCTACACCTTC. It codes for CASSRGQGVMFGYTF. The full variable domain, with the rest looked up from reference TRBV19 and TRBJ1-2, is DGGITQSPKYLFRKEGQNVTLSCEQNLNHDAMYWYRQDPGQGLRLIYYSQIVNDFQKGDIAEGYSVSREKKESFPLTVTSAQKNPTAFYLCASSRGQGVMFGYTFGSGTRLTVV.

The V gene is TRBV6-5, the J gene TRBJ1-1, with D tentatively TRBD1 (6 bases). The V and J ends lost 6 bases and 6 bases respectively, with 14 bases between them. The length of the CDR3 is 13 residues. Germline CDR1 is MNHEY and CDR2 is SVGAGI. CDR3 sequence (DNA): TGTGCCAGCAGACCCATGGGGGCTCCTGAAGCTTTCTTT. Amino acid sequence: CASRPMGAPEAFF.

The genes are TRBV4-3 and TRBJ1-3; no reliable D call. The CDR3 is 15 residues long. The V gene lost 1 base and the J gene lost 4 bases, with 11 bases spanning the gap. CDR1 is LGHNA and CDR2 is YSLEER in the germline V gene. CDR3 in DNA: TGCGCCAGCAGCCAAGTGGGAGGGAGGGGAAACACCATATATTTT. Translating it yields CASSQVGGRGNTIYF.

The chain recombines TRBV19 with TRBJ1-2; 9 bases are a match to TRBD1. Germline-derived CDR1 and CDR2 are LNHDA and SQIVND (reference sequence). This CDR3 region has 17 residues. J was trimmed by 6 bases and V by 4 bases; bases with no gene match: 15. CDR3 nucleotides: TGTGCCAGTAGTACCGACCGGGACAGGGTCCCTCGGAATGGCTACACCTTC. Its protein is CASSTDRDRVPRNGYTF.

The CDR3 DNA reads as TGTGCCAGCTCAGACGGACAGCTTCAAAATCAGCCCCAGCATTTT. Protein sequence: CASSDGQLQNQPQHF. V gene TRBV18 combines with J gene TRBJ1-5, with a tentative D call TRBD1 (6 bases). The CDR3 covers 15 residues. Trimming pared 5 bases from V and 4 bases from J, leaving 15 bases between. Germline CDR1 and CDR2: KGHSH and LQKENI.

This sequence joins TRBV3-1 (or the pseudogene TRBV3-2) and TRBJ2-2, with TRBD1 matching 7 bases. The CDR3 totals 15 residues. Unmatched junction bases numbered 6, after V lost 5 bases and J lost 3 bases. Germline V lookup: CDR1 LGHDT, CDR2 YNNKEL (reference sequence). This chain's CDR3 is CASSFLTGDTGELFF. The CDR3 DNA is TGTGCCAGCAGCTTCCTCACAGGGGACACCGGGGAGCTGTTTTTT.

The chain employs TRBV30 and TRBJ1-5; D not certain. CDR1 and CDR2 from the germline V gene are GTSNPN and SVGIG (reference sequence). Trimming shortened V by 2 bases and J by 0 bases, and 5 bases separated the two germline ends. There are 13 residues in the CDR3. This chain's CDR3 is CAWSKSSNQPQHF. The CDR3 DNA sequence: TGTGCCTGGAGTAAAAGTAGCAATCAGCCCCAGCATTTT.

The chain couples TRBV5-4 to TRBJ2-7; 8 bases are shared with TRBD1. The CDR3 length is 15 residues. CDR1 and CDR2 from the germline V gene are SGHNT and YYREEE (reference sequence). The V and J ends lost 0 bases and 3 bases, in that order; junction bases with no gene match: 5. This CDR3 is CASSLGTGNYYEQYF. Here the CDR3 DNA reads TGTGCCAGCAGCTTGGGGACAGGGAACTACTACGAGCAGTACTTC.

The chain recombines TRBV27 with TRBJ1-1; 7 nucleotides match TRBD1. The germline V gene has CDR1 MNHEY and CDR2 SMNVEV (reference sequence). There are 14 residues in the CDR3. Trimming cost V 5 bases and J 1 base; bases outside gene matches: 4. The CDR3: CASSPGTANTEAFF. The CDR3 nucleotides are TGTGCCAGCAGTCCCGGGACAGCGAACACTGAAGCTTTCTTT.

This chain uses TRBV7-9 with TRBJ2-1; 12 bases agree with TRBD2. Germline CDR1 is SEHNR and CDR2 is FQNEAQ (reference sequence). The CDR3 is made up of 16 amino acids. The J segment lost 7 bases and the V segment lost 2 bases, leaving 6 bases of the junction unmatched. DNA for the CDR3: TGTGCCAGCAGCTTACGACTAGCGGGAGATCGAAATGAGCAGTTCTTC. It specifies CASSLRLAGDRNEQFF.

The J gene is TRBJ2-1, the V gene TRBV14; weak D call: TRBD2 (6 bases). Trimming cost V 3 bases and J 3 bases, with 12 bases left between them. Germline loops: CDR1 SGHDN, CDR2 FVKESK. This CDR3 spans 15 amino acids. DNA of the CDR3: TGTGCCAGCAGCCATGCGACGGGGGTCTACAATGAGCAGTTCTTC. This sequence encodes CASSHATGVYNEQFF.

The V call is TRBV12-3 or TRBV12-4, the J call TRBJ2-5; 7 bases map to TRBD1. The CDR3 is 12 residues long. V shed 7 bases and J 5 bases; nucleotides not matched to a gene: 4. CDR3 region: CASTLDRETQYF. CDR3 nucleotides: TGTGCCAGCACCCTGGACAGGGAGACCCAGTACTTC.

This clone was recorded a few times. The rearrangement links TRBV20-1 to TRBJ2-7; D is uncertain. The CDR3 is made up of 10 amino acids. Germline loops: CDR1 DFQATT, CDR2 SNEGSKA (reference sequence). V was pared by 8 bases and J by 4 bases, with 9 bases between. The CDR3: CSFGGYEQYF. Written as DNA, the CDR3 is TGCAGTTTCGGTGGGTACGAGCAGTACTTC.

As for this clone: The same CDR3 also results from other DNA sequences found in this sample. The V and J genes are TRBV7-9 and TRBJ1-6; D gene uncertain. V was clipped by 1 base and J by 0 bases, with 4 bases between them. The germline V gene has CDR1 SEHNR and CDR2 FQNEAQ (reference sequence). This CDR3 spans 15 amino acids. The CDR3 DNA follows: TGTGCCAGCAGCTTAGAATCCTCCTATAATTCACCCCTCCACTTT. Its translation: CASSLESSYNSPLHF.

V is TRBV7-2 and J is TRBJ1-3, with D unresolved. This CDR3 spans 13 amino acids. V was clipped by 6 bases and J by 8 bases, with 14 bases between them. Germline CDR1 and CDR2: SGHTA and FQGNSA. This CDR3 is CASRTVAGDTIYF. CDR3 coding DNA: TGTGCCAGCAGGACCGTCGCCGGAGACACCATATATTTT.

J is TRBJ1-2 and V is TRBV7-8; TRBD1 might be the D (6 bases). CDR3 length: 12 amino acids. Trimming removed 4 bases at V and 3 bases at J, with 6 bases between. Germline CDR1 SGHVS, CDR2 FQNEAQ. In DNA form, the CDR3 reads TGTGCCAGCAGCTCAGGGGACTATGGCTACACCTTC. Protein sequence: CASSSGDYGYTF.

Points on this clone: Other DNA sequences within the sample encode an identical CDR3. The genes are TRBV18 and TRBJ2-7; possibly TRBD2 for D (6 bases). This CDR3 comprises 12 residues. CDR1 and CDR2 (germline): KGHSH, LQKENI. V dropped 2 bases and J dropped 4 bases, with 6 bases sitting between them. CDR3 residues: CASSPGRYEQYF. The CDR3 coding sequence is TGTGCCAGCTCACCAGGGAGGTACGAGCAGTACTTC.

The V and J genes are TRBV12-5 and TRBJ2-1; D is undetermined. The V gene's germline CDR1 is LGHNT and CDR2 FRNRAP. V was pared by 0 bases and J by 5 bases, with 17 bases between. The CDR3 runs to 17 residues. In nucleotides, the CDR3 is TGTGCTAGTGGTTTGGTAAATGGTGGACCTAGGGACAATGAGCAGTTCTTC. Its translation: CASGLVNGGPRDNEQFF.

The chain uses TRBV7-3 and TRBJ2-2; D is unclear. Germline V CDR1 and CDR2: SGHTA, FQGTGA. V was cut by 3 bases and J by 6 bases, with 8 bases left in between. The length of the CDR3 is 13 residues. For the CDR3, the DNA is TGTGCCAGCAGCTTTGGTGTTCCCGGGGAGCTGTTTTTT. As protein: CASSFGVPGELFF.